The 21 T cell receptor beta chains below all came from one sample that was sequenced in a study of cytomegalovirus exposure and HLA in healthy donors. Primers: 60 Vbeta forward and 13 Jbeta reverse. Assay used: immunoSEQ multiplex PCR; TCRdb lists only in-frame clones, some missing. The sample contains more than 85,000 clones, roughly three fifths of which appear only once. The material sequenced was PBMCs. These receptors came from a human donor in good health.

V usage is TRBV7-7 and J usage is TRBJ2-5; D is possibly TRBD1 (5 bases). V shed 4 bases and J shed 5 bases, with 20 bases lying between them. This CDR3 has 16 residues. Per the germline V gene, CDR1 is SSHAT and CDR2 is FNYEAQ (reference sequence). CDR3 loop: CASSSRPDTRWETQYF. The CDR3 DNA follows: TGTGCCAGCAGCTCCCGCCCGGACACCCGTTGGGAGACCCAGTACTTC. The whole variable domain, remainder taken from reference TRBV7-7 and TRBJ2-5, is GAGVSQSPRYKVTKRGQDVTLRCDPISSHATLYWYQQALGQGPEFLTYFNYEAQPDKSGLPSDRFSAERPEGSISTLTIQRTEQRDSAMYRCASSSRPDTRWETQYFGPGTRLLVL.

This clone was seen only a few times. The chain couples TRBV14 to TRBJ2-6; D uncertain. Germline V CDR1 and CDR2: SGHDN, FVKESK. V was trimmed by 1 base and J by 3 bases, leaving 13 bases between them. There are 17 residues in the CDR3. The CDR3 coding sequence is TGTGCCAGCAGCCAAGCTCCTCCCCAGGATGGGGCCAACGTCCTGACTTTC. It encodes CASSQAPPQDGANVLTF.

Only a few counts were recorded for this clone. V gene TRBV6-1 combines with J gene TRBJ1-5; 10 bases fit TRBD1. The trim removed 0 bases at V and 2 bases at J, leaving 16 bases unmatched. The CDR3 is 21 residues long. Germline CDR1 is MNHNS and CDR2 is SASEGT. CDR3 region: CASSEALLGTGASWGNQPQHF. CDR3 DNA: TGTGCCAGCAGTGAAGCGCTTCTAGGGACAGGGGCGTCCTGGGGCAATCAGCCCCAGCATTTT.

V usage is TRBV5-5 and J usage is TRBJ2-5; D gene unclear. Trimming removed 1 base at V and 7 bases at J, with 5 bases between. The CDR3 totals 11 residues. Germline CDR1 reads SGHKS; CDR2 reads YYEKEE (reference sequence). The CDR3 bases are TGTGCCAGCAGCTTGTACGGGACCCAGTACTTC. This gives the protein CASSLYGTQYF.

The rearrangement joins TRBV20-1 to TRBJ1-4; 8 nucleotides align to TRBD1. The V gene's germline CDR1 is DFQATT and CDR2 SNEGSKA (reference sequence). This CDR3 has 11 amino acids. The CDR3 DNA sequence: TGCGGAGGACAGGGTAATGAAAAACTGTTTTTT. Protein product: CGGQGNEKLFF.

V and J are TRBV6-1 and TRBJ2-1; TRBD1 agrees at 9 bases. The CDR3 runs 17 residues. Germline V gene sequence: CDR1 MNHNS, CDR2 SASEGT. After removal of 5 bases from V and 0 bases from J, the junction contained 8 bases not matched to a gene. Here the CDR3 reads CASSQGTGLSSYNEQFF. The CDR3 region has the DNA TGTGCCAGCAGTCAAGGGACAGGGCTAAGCTCCTACAATGAGCAGTTCTTC.

This chain uses TRBV7-9 with TRBJ2-7; weak D call: TRBD1 (5 bases). The V end lost 5 bases, the J end lost 2 bases, and 16 bases lay between the germline ends. Germline V gene sequence: CDR1 SEHNR, CDR2 FQNEAQ (reference sequence). This CDR3 is built from 15 residues. The CDR3, as DNA: TGTGCCAGCAGCCGCTCACAGGCCACTACCTACGAGCAGTACTTC. Its protein product is CASSRSQATTYEQYF.

A few counts support this clone. The CDR3 DNA reads as TGTGCCAGTAGTAGAGATCCCACTTCGGGCTCCTACGAGCAGTACTTC. It specifies CASSRDPTSGSYEQYF. The gene calls are TRBV19 and TRBJ2-7; no firm D call. The CDR3 has 16 residues. Germline-derived CDR1 and CDR2 are LNHDA and SQIVND (reference sequence). Deletions cut 4 bases from V and 0 bases from J, with 16 bases between. Complete variable domain (other parts from reference TRBV19 and TRBJ2-7): DGGITQSPKYLFRKEGQNVTLSCEQNLNHDAMYWYRQDPGQGLRLIYYSQIVNDFQKGDIAEGYSVSREKKESFPLTVTSAQKNPTAFYLCASSRDPTSGSYEQYFGPGTRLTVT.

J is TRBJ2-7 and V is TRBV5-1; 7 nucleotides match TRBD2. V was pared by 4 bases and J by 6 bases, with 19 bases of the junction left unmatched. The CDR3 runs to 17 residues. CDR1 is SGHRS, CDR2 YFSETQ, per germline. CDR3 residues: CASSPSASAGPSLEQYF. For the CDR3, the DNA is TGCGCCAGCAGCCCAAGCGCGTCAGCGGGACCCTCCCTCGAGCAGTACTTC.

V is TRBV14 and J is TRBJ2-1; D gene uncertain. V lost 0 bases to trimming and J lost 0 bases, with 6 bases between them. The V gene's germline CDR1 is SGHDN and CDR2 FVKESK. This CDR3 comprises 15 residues. Here the CDR3 DNA reads TGTGCCAGCAGCCAAGATTGGAGCTCCTACAATGAGCAGTTCTTC. Amino acid sequence: CASSQDWSSYNEQFF.

The V gene is TRBV7-9, the J gene TRBJ2-3; 7 bases line up with TRBD1. The length of the CDR3 is 15 residues. Germline V gives CDR1 SEHNR, CDR2 FQNEAQ (reference sequence). Unmatched junction bases numbered 8, after V lost 5 bases and J lost 3 bases. The CDR3 loop reads CASSPMRGRTDTQYF. The CDR3 DNA reads TGTGCCAGCAGCCCTATGAGGGGGCGGACAGATACGCAGTATTTT.

The genes are TRBV2 and TRBJ2-5; 10 bases line up with TRBD1. V gave up 7 bases and J gave up 4 bases; unmatched junction bases: 6. Germline V gene sequence: CDR1 SNHLY, CDR2 FYNNEI. The CDR3 totals 14 residues. This CDR3 reads CASMSTGGAETQYF. As DNA, the CDR3 is TGTGCCAGCATGTCGACAGGGGGCGCAGAGACCCAGTACTTC.

The chain joins TRBV15 to TRBJ2-1; TRBD1 matches 12 bases. J was trimmed by 0 bases and V by 0 bases; bases with no gene match: 15. Germline V gene data show CDR1 as LNHNV and CDR2 as YYDKDF (reference sequence). This CDR3 contains 22 residues. In DNA form, the CDR3 reads TGTGCCACCAGCAGAGATTTGACGGGACAGGGGGCGTTGATCAGCTCCTACAATGAGCAGTTCTTC. It is translated as CATSRDLTGQGALISSYNEQFF.

The V gene is TRBV6-6, the J gene TRBJ2-7; tentative D call: TRBD1 (5 bases). Trimming shortened V by 0 bases and J by 3 bases, and 9 bases separated the two germline ends. Germline V gene sequence: CDR1 MNHNY, CDR2 SVGAGI (reference sequence). CDR3 size: 14 residues. CDR3 sequence: CASSYSPGNYEQYF. Written as DNA, the CDR3 is TGTGCCAGCAGTTACTCGCCAGGGAACTACGAGCAGTACTTC.

The chain recombines TRBV11-2 with TRBJ2-5; D is perhaps TRBD2 (6 bases). The closer fit of TRBJ2-7 to the DNA end suggests the J call may be wrong. This CDR3 is 16 amino acids long. Germline CDR1 and CDR2: SGHAT and FQNNGV. In nucleotides, the CDR3 is TGTGCCAGCAGCTTAGTTCCTTCTAGCGAATTACACGAGCAGTACTTC. Its protein is CASSLVPSSELHEQYF.

This clone was observed a few times. The chain uses TRBV2 and TRBJ2-2; D may be TRBD2 (5 bases). Looked up from germline, CDR1 is SNHLY and CDR2 is FYNNEI. Deletions cut 0 bases from V and 2 bases from J, with 13 bases between. The CDR3 is 17 residues long. This CDR3 is CASSEAPPTGNTGELFF. In DNA, the CDR3 is TGTGCCAGCAGTGAAGCTCCCCCGACGGGAAACACCGGGGAGCTGTTTTTT.

This clone was seen a handful of times. The rearrangement joins TRBV6-6 to TRBJ1-4, with TRBD1 matching over 8 bases. The CDR3 consists of 15 residues. Germline loops: CDR1 MNHNY, CDR2 SVGAGI (reference sequence). The V gene end was trimmed by 4 bases and the J gene end by 5 bases; junction bases not matched to a gene: 6. The CDR3 reads CASSWYRGENEKLFF. CDR3 DNA: TGTGCCAGCAGTTGGTACAGGGGGGAAAATGAAAAACTGTTTTTT.

V gene TRBV6-5 combines with J gene TRBJ2-1, with 11 bases lining up with TRBD2. This CDR3 contains 15 residues. Trimming cost V 6 bases and J 5 bases; bases outside gene matches: 6. Germline CDR1 and CDR2: MNHEY and SVGAGI. The CDR3 coding sequence is TGTGCCAGCAGGTTAAATAGCGGGAGGGACAATGAGCAGTTCTTC. Translating gives CASRLNSGRDNEQFF.

In this sample, this clone turned up a few times. The rearrangement uses TRBV7-9 and TRBJ2-7, with 7 bases matching TRBD1. Trimming took 5 bases from V and 0 from J; bases not matched to a gene: 4. This CDR3 contains 14 residues. From germline, CDR1 is SEHNR and CDR2 FQNEAQ (reference sequence). The CDR3 sequence: CASSNGQVSYEQYF. The CDR3 DNA sequence: TGTGCCAGCAGCAACGGACAGGTCTCCTACGAGCAGTACTTC.

The V and J genes are TRBV19 and TRBJ2-7; 8 bases line up with TRBD2. Germline CDR1 reads LNHDA; CDR2 reads SQIVND (reference sequence). There are 13 residues in the CDR3. Germline trimming cut 6 bases from V and 7 bases from J; bases unmatched to any gene: 8. This CDR3 is CASRSTGGYEQYF. CDR3 nucleotide sequence: TGTGCCAGTAGATCGACGGGGGGGTATGAGCAGTACTTC.

J is TRBJ2-1 and V is TRBV10-3; D is uncertain. Germline V gene sequence: CDR1 ENHRY, CDR2 SYGVKD. Trimming removed 6 bases at V and 0 bases at J, with 9 bases between. The CDR3 is 14 residues long. Written as DNA, the CDR3 is TGTGCCATCAGCCGAGAAAGCTCCTACAATGAGCAGTTCTTC. Amino acid sequence: CAISRESSYNEQFF.